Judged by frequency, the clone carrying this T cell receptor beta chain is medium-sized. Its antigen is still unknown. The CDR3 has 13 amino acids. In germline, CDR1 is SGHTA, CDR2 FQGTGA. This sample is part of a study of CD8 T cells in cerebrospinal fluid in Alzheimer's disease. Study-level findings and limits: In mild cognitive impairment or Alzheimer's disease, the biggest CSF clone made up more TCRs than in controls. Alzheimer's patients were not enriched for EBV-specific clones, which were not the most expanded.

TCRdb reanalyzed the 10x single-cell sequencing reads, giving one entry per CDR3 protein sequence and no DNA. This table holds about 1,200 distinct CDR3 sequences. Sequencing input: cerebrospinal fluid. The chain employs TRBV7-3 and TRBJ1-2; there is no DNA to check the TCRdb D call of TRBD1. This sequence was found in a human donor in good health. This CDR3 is CASSLGQNYGYTF.